Shown below are 10 T cell receptor beta chains from a single sample sequenced in a study of human thymus T cells. Corrective heart surgery yielded resections, and these provided the thymus tissue. Data came from immunoSEQ multiplex PCR; TCRdb stores just in-frame clones and leaves some out. The sample shows roughly 130,000 clones, around 94% of them seen only once. Sequencing was carried out using thymus tissue. These TCRs come from a boy under two years old with a congenital heart defect but otherwise immunologically healthy.

This clone was counted once. This chain joins TRBV28 and TRBJ1-2; possibly TRBD1 for D (6 bases). The V and J ends lost 3 bases and 4 bases respectively, with 12 bases between them. CDR3 length: 14 residues. Germline V gene sequence: CDR1 MDHEN, CDR2 SYDVKM. CDR3 nucleotides: TGTGCCAGCAGTTTCCCGGGGGCGGGCTATGGCTACACCTTC. Translation gives CASSFPGAGYGYTF.

The chain is built from TRBV20-1 and TRBJ1-2; D remains unclear. V lost 6 bases and J 7 bases, leaving 9 bases between the germline ends. Germline CDR1 is DFQATT and CDR2 is SNEGSKA (reference sequence). The CDR3 has 10 amino acids. The chain's CDR3 is CSALGVGYTF. CDR3 sequence (DNA): TGCAGTGCGCTGGGCGTTGGCTACACCTTC.

The genes are TRBV7-6 and TRBJ1-4; D unresolved. Trimming took off 1 base at V and 6 bases at J, with 15 bases between the two ends. Looked up from germline, CDR1 is SGHVS and CDR2 is FNYEAQ. The CDR3 totals 16 residues. CDR3 coding DNA: TGTGCCAGCAGCTTAGGAAGTTCCGTGGCGGATGAAAAACTGTTTTTT. Translation: CASSLGSSVADEKLFF.

In this sample, this clone turned up once. The chain carries TRBV5-1 and TRBJ2-1; the D gene is possibly TRBD2 (5 bases). The CDR3 length is 16 residues. Deletions cut 3 bases from V and 3 bases from J, with 16 bases between. Germline CDR1 reads SGHRS; CDR2 reads YFSETQ. The DNA for the CDR3 is TGCGCCAGCAGCTCGTCTCCTAGCCCTCTCTACAATGAGCAGTTCTTC. Its protein is CASSSSPSPLYNEQFF.

The rearrangement joins TRBV6-1 to TRBJ2-7; D assignment may be TRBD1 or TRBD2 (6 bases each). The CDR3 loop spans 13 amino acids. V was shortened by 6 bases and J by 3 bases, with 12 bases between the two germline ends. Germline loops: CDR1 MNHNS, CDR2 SASEGT. CDR3 sequence (DNA): TGTGCCAGCAGGGGGGGCCCTAACTACGAGCAGTACTTC. It codes for CASRGGPNYEQYF.

The V gene is TRBV28, the J gene TRBJ2-7, with unresolved D. This CDR3 region has 13 residues. Trimming took 5 bases from V and 2 from J, leaving 10 bases between them. Germline loops: CDR1 MDHEN, CDR2 SYDVKM. The CDR3 bases are TGTGCCAGCAGTCCCCCTGGGGCCTACGAGCAGTACTTC. Protein: CASSPPGAYEQYF.

CDR3 sequence (DNA): TGTGCCAGCAGCTTTGGCGGGGATGAGCAGTTCTTC. This sequence encodes CASSFGGDEQFF. The V and J genes are TRBV7-9 and TRBJ2-1, with D tentatively TRBD2 (6 bases). V was cut by 3 bases and J by 8 bases, with 8 bases left in between. CDR1 and CDR2 from the germline V gene are SEHNR and FQNEAQ (reference sequence). The CDR3 has 12 residues. Looking up the rest from reference TRBV7-9 and TRBJ2-1 gives the full variable domain: DTGVSQNPRHKITKRGQNVTFRCDPISEHNRLYWYRQTLGQGPEFLTYFQNEAQLEKSRLLSDRFSAERPKGSFSTLEIQRTEQGDSAMYLCASSFGGDEQFFGPGTRLTVL.

This chain joins TRBV9 and TRBJ2-1, with D unresolved. This CDR3 has 14 amino acids. Germline assignment: CDR1 SGDLS and CDR2 YYNGEE. Trimming took off 3 bases at V and 10 bases at J, with 17 bases between the two ends. The CDR3 is CASSAHTRPGEQFF. The CDR3 DNA reads TGTGCCAGCAGCGCCCACACTCGTCCCGGGGAGCAGTTCTTC.

In DNA form, the CDR3 reads TGTGCCAGCGCCTTCGCGGCCCAAGAGACCCAGTACTTC. Encoded protein: CASAFAAQETQYF. The gene calls are TRBV25-1 and TRBJ2-5; D uncertain. Germline V lookup: CDR1 MGHDK, CDR2 SYGVNS. The CDR3 has 13 residues. Trimming removed 8 bases at V and 1 base at J, with 11 bases between.

The rearrangement uses TRBV15 and TRBJ2-2, with D perhaps matching TRBD2 (5 bases). This CDR3 region has 11 residues. Germline V lookup: CDR1 LNHNV, CDR2 YYDKDF (reference sequence). V was cut by 5 bases and J by 8 bases, with 6 bases left in between. The CDR3 region has the DNA TGTGCCACCAGCGAGGGAGGGGAGCTGTTTTTT. Translated, it gives CATSEGGELFF.